A single sample is the source of the 10 T cell receptor beta chains below, sequenced in a study of blood T cells in healthy people across ages. For the second PCR, which ran for roughly 6 to 12 cycles, a sample-barcoded 5' primer and a J-beta primer mix were used. TCRdb re-called the 5' RACE reads with MiXCR, one entry per CDR3 protein. This table holds 700,000 or so distinct CDR3 sequences, over 20% found once. The sample consisted of blood. All receptors come from a man between 65 and 85 years old in good health.

This clonotype was observed a few times. This sequence joins TRBV29-1 and TRBJ1-1; 7 nucleotides align to TRBD1. With V trimmed by 1 base and J by 5 bases, 7 bases remained unmatched. The CDR3 loop spans 14 amino acids. Germline CDR1 reads SQVTM; CDR2 reads ANQGSEA. CDR3 protein: CSVEVTGDGTEAFF. CDR3 nucleotides: TGCAGCGTTGAAGTAACAGGGGATGGGACTGAAGCTTTCTTT.

The chain is built from TRBV20-1 and TRBJ2-5; D is undetermined. Germline lookup yields CDR1 DFQATT and CDR2 SNEGSKA (reference sequence). The CDR3 has 12 residues. Trimming cost V 1 base and J 3 bases, with 6 bases left between them. CDR3 coding DNA: TGCAGTGCTAGAGGGAGAAAAGAGACCCAGTACTTC. Its protein is CSARGRKETQYF.

CDR3 residues: CSARTGLGGDTQYF. The CDR3 DNA reads as TGCAGTGCTCGGACAGGGTTGGGAGGAGATACGCAGTATTTT. The chain couples TRBV20-1 to TRBJ2-3; 8 bases are a match to TRBD1. V shed 5 bases and J 5 bases; nucleotides not matched to a gene: 9. CDR1 DFQATT and CDR2 SNEGSKA come from the germline V gene (reference sequence). The CDR3 totals 14 residues.

The gene calls are TRBV20-1 and TRBJ2-3, with 10 bases lining up with TRBD2. V dropped 1 base and J dropped 0; count of bases not matched to a gene: 4. The length of the CDR3 is 16 residues. From germline, CDR1 is DFQATT and CDR2 SNEGSKA (reference sequence). The CDR3 DNA reads TGCAGTGCTAGAGGATATAGCGGGAGGAGCACAGATACGCAGTATTTT. This translates into CSARGYSGRSTDTQYF.

This chain connects TRBV30 to TRBJ1-1; 7 nucleotides match TRBD1. The CDR3 sequence is 13 residues long. V was pared by 1 base and J by 6 bases, with 5 bases of the junction left unmatched. Germline V gene lookup returns CDR1 GTSNPN and CDR2 SVGIG (reference sequence). The CDR3 loop is CAWSATGIPEAFF. CDR3 nucleotide sequence: TGTGCCTGGAGTGCGACAGGGATTCCTGAAGCTTTCTTT. Full variable domain (outside the CDR3, taken from reference TRBV30 and TRBJ1-1): SQTIHQWPATLVQPVGSPLSLECTVEGTSNPNLYWYRQAAGRGLQLLFYSVGIGQISSEVPQNLSASRPQDRQFILSSKKLLLSDSGFYLCAWSATGIPEAFFGQGTRLTVV.

On this clonotype itself: Given the absence of the conserved phenylalanine or tryptophan at the CDR3 end, a read error is likely. The chain couples TRBV5-1 to TRBJ2-7; unclear D gene. Germline V gene lookup returns CDR1 SGHRS and CDR2 YFSETQ. Trimming left V 0 bases short and J 6 bases short, with 10 bases between. This CDR3 has 13 amino acids. The CDR3: CASSLERLSEQYS. CDR3 nucleotide sequence: TGCGCCAGCAGCTTGGAACGCTTAAGCGAGCAGTACTCC.

This clonotype was counted a few times. The chain recombines TRBV7-2 with TRBJ1-1; D gene unclear. V was cut by 2 bases and J by 11 bases, with 12 bases left in between. Germline CDR1 reads SGHTA; CDR2 reads FQGNSA. CDR3 length equals 12 residues. The CDR3 is CASSLLQTGAFF. DNA for the CDR3: TGTGCCAGCAGCTTACTACAAACGGGGGCTTTCTTT. Full variable domain (outside the CDR3, taken from reference TRBV7-2 and TRBJ1-1): GAGVSQSPSNKVTEKGKDVELRCDPISGHTALYWYRQSLGQGLEFLIYFQGNSAPDKSGLPSDRFSAERTGGSVSTLTIQRTQQEDSAVYLCASSLLQTGAFFGQGTRLTVV.

The chain links TRBV20-1 to TRBJ2-1; 12 positions agree with TRBD2. This CDR3 has 16 residues. Germline V gene data show CDR1 as DFQATT and CDR2 as SNEGSKA (reference sequence). Germline trimming cut 3 bases from V and 0 bases from J; bases unmatched to any gene: 3. CDR3 amino acids: CSASPSGRVSYNEQFF. The CDR3 nucleotides are TGCAGTGCTAGTCCTAGCGGGAGGGTCTCCTACAATGAGCAGTTCTTC.

This chain uses TRBV5-1 with TRBJ2-1; TRBD2 matches 8 bases. Germline CDR1 and CDR2: SGHRS and YFSETQ. With 4 bases clipped from V and 1 base from J, the junction kept 4 bases outside the gene matches. This CDR3 is 15 amino acids long. The CDR3 reads CASSVSGASYNEQFF. CDR3 nucleotides: TGCGCCAGCAGCGTTAGCGGGGCTTCCTACAATGAGCAGTTCTTC.

In its sample, this clonotype was seen a few times. The chain employs TRBV10-3 and TRBJ1-1; D is undetermined. CDR3 length: 14 residues. V gave up 6 bases and J gave up 1 base, with 12 bases separating them. Germline V gene lookup returns CDR1 ENHRY and CDR2 SYGVKD. CDR3 amino acids: CAISSRPPNTEAFF. For the CDR3, the DNA is TGTGCCATCAGCTCCCGGCCCCCGAACACTGAAGCTTTCTTT.